The next 7 T cell receptor beta chains were all read from a single sample in a study of OX40 agonist ivuxolimab in advanced cancers. Clones were read by immunoSEQ multiplex PCR, and TCRdb kept only the in-frame ones, dropping some. The repertoire includes about 72,000 clones, about 88% of them detected once, and roughly 1% sits in the top ten. This sample comprised CD4+ or CD8+ T cells sorted from blood, obtained in a trial of the OX40 agonist ivuxolimab. The receptors derive from an adult with an advanced solid tumor such as melanoma, head and neck, liver or kidney cancer.

This sequence joins TRBV5-4 and TRBJ1-1; 7 nucleotides line up with TRBD1. CDR1 and CDR2 (germline): SGHNT, YYREEE (reference sequence). CDR3 size: 16 residues. J gave up 4 bases and V 1 base, and 10 bases lay outside the gene matches. The DNA of the CDR3 is TGTGCCAGCAGCTTGTACAGGGGATCAGGGGGCACTGAAGCTTTCTTT. Its translation: CASSLYRGSGGTEAFF.

J is TRBJ2-7 and V is TRBV5-4; D is possibly TRBD1 or TRBD2 (5 bases each). The CDR3 loop spans 14 amino acids. CDR1 and CDR2 (germline): SGHNT, YYREEE (reference sequence). V was cut by 4 bases and J by 4 bases, with 15 bases left in between. The CDR3 DNA is TGTGCCAGCAGCACCCAGCGTGGGGGATACGAGCAGTACTTC. It specifies CASSTQRGGYEQYF.

This clone came up a few times. The chain recombines TRBV19 with TRBJ1-2; 7 positions match TRBD1. The germline CDR1 and CDR2 sequences are LNHDA and SQIVND (reference sequence). The CDR3 covers 15 residues. The V segment lost 6 bases and the J segment 2 bases; nucleotides outside the gene matches: 9. This chain's CDR3 is CASSTGTATNYGYTF. CDR3 bases: TGTGCCAGTAGCACCGGGACAGCAACGAACTATGGCTACACCTTC. The variable domain in full, with the rest retrieved from reference TRBV19 and TRBJ1-2, is DGGITQSPKYLFRKEGQNVTLSCEQNLNHDAMYWYRQDPGQGLRLIYYSQIVNDFQKGDIAEGYSVSREKKESFPLTVTSAQKNPTAFYLCASSTGTATNYGYTFGSGTRLTVV.

This chain connects TRBV7-2 to TRBJ1-1; 12 nucleotides line up with TRBD1. The CDR3 is made up of 18 amino acids. Germline V gene sequence: CDR1 SGHTA, CDR2 FQGNSA. After removal of 2 bases from V and 0 bases from J, the junction contained 7 bases not matched to a gene. Here the CDR3 reads CASSLRSGTGGLNTEAFF. CDR3 DNA: TGTGCCAGCAGCTTAAGGTCGGGGACAGGGGGCTTGAACACTGAAGCTTTCTTT.

The rearrangement links TRBV6-5 to TRBJ2-3; possible D gene TRBD1, 5 bases. The CDR3 totals 14 residues. Germline-derived CDR1 and CDR2 are MNHEY and SVGAGI. V gave up 6 bases and J gave up 2 bases, with 12 bases separating them. CDR3 DNA: TGTGCCAGCAGGGGATCACAGGACACAGATACGCAGTATTTT. This translates into CASRGSQDTDTQYF.

This sequence joins TRBV28 and TRBJ1-1; 7 bases agree with TRBD1. CDR1 and CDR2 from the germline V gene are MDHEN and SYDVKM. V was pared by 4 bases and J by 4 bases, with 9 bases of the junction left unmatched. The CDR3 length is 15 residues. The CDR3 region is CASSYHRQGPTEAFF. The CDR3 region has the DNA TGTGCCAGCAGTTATCACAGACAGGGACCCACTGAAGCTTTCTTT.

The genes are TRBV28 and TRBJ2-5, with 8 bases identical to TRBD2. Germline CDR1 is MDHEN and CDR2 is SYDVKM. CDR3 length equals 16 residues. V gave up 5 bases and J gave up 1 base; unmatched junction bases: 9. The chain's CDR3 is CASSPLSGGLQETQYF. Written as DNA, the CDR3 is TGTGCCAGCAGTCCCTTAAGCGGGGGTCTCCAAGAGACCCAGTACTTC.